The rows below give T cell receptor beta chains drawn from one sample of a study of T-cell memory formation after mild COVID-19. TCRdb re-analysed the 5' RACE reads in MiXCR, keeping a single row per CDR3 protein. The sample consists of under 250,000 distinct CDR3 sequences, 15% of them appearing once. The sequencing input was PBMCs or a T cell subset sorted from them (not recorded which). All receptors come from an adult woman who had mild COVID-19 (a few samples of this study predate the infection). Cell type and time point are not known. The CDR3 runs from the conserved cysteine through the conserved F or W. D genes are given only for firm matches. Size values are once, few and many counts, or a class for expanded clones, and some rows have none.

>TRBV5-1|TRBJ2-2|few|.
CASSLEGPGELFF
TGCGCCAGCAGCTTAGAGGGGCCCGGGGAGCTGTTTTTT
>TRBV7-2|TRBJ2-7|few|.
CASSLHQGLEQYF
TGTGCCAGCAGCTTACATCAGGGTCTCGAGCAGTACTTC
>TRBV7-9|TRBJ2-7|many|TRBD1
CASSLSMGQSYYEQYF
TGTGCCAGCAGCTTATCAATGGGACAGAGTTACTACGAGCAGTACTTC
>TRBV7-2|TRBJ2-1|few|TRBD2
CASSRAGSSYNEQFF
TGTGCCAGCAGTAGAGCGGGAAGCTCCTACAATGAGCAGTTCTTC
>TRBV7-3|TRBJ1-1|few|.
CASSLNVNVGEAFF
TGTGCCAGCAGCTTAAATGTTAACGTAGGGGAAGCTTTCTTT
>TRBV12-3/TRBV12-4|TRBJ2-7|.|.
CASSGAAGQSYEQYF
TGTGCCAGCAGTGGAGCAGCGGGACAGTCCTACGAGCAGTACTTC
>TRBV15|TRBJ2-5|few|.
CATSRDGPRETQYF
TGTGCCACCAGCAGAGATGGCCCCCGAGAGACCCAGTACTTC
>TRBV7-2|TRBJ2-1|many|TRBD2
CASSLQSSGSGSYNEQFF
TGTGCCAGCAGCTTACAGTCTAGCGGGAGCGGCTCCTACAATGAGCAGTTCTTC
>TRBV19|TRBJ1-1|few|.
CASSHVYTEAFF
TGTGCCAGTAGTCACGTTTACACTGAAGCTTTCTTT
>TRBV20-1|TRBJ2-3|.|.
CSARGDKRNTDTQYF
TGCAGTGCTAGAGGGGACAAACGTAACACAGATACGCAGTATTTT
>TRBV7-9|TRBJ1-1|.|.
CASSVSEANTEAFF
TGTGCCAGCAGCGTCAGTGAGGCGAACACTGAAGCTTTCTTT